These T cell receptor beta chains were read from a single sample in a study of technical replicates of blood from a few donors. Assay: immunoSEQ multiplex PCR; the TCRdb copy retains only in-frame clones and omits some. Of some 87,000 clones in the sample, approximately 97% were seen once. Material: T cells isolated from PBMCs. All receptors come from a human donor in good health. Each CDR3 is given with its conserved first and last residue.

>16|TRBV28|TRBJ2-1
CASSLILARSYNEQFF
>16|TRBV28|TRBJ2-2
CASSLWTGGVPGELFF
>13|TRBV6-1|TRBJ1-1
CASTLRGNTEAFF
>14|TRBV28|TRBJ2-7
CASSLVGGRYEQYF
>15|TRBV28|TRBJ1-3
CASSLGGDSGNTIYF
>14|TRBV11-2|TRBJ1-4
CASRRDRAGEKLFF
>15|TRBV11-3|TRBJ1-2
CASSLQTGYFDGYTF
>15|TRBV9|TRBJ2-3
CASSVDQRSSDTQYF
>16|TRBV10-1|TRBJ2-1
CASSDSASGRANEQFF
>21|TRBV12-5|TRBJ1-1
CASGLITGGASREWVNTEAFF
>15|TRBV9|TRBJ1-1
CASSGGQALRTEAFF
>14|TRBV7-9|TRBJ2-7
CASSFSGRAYEQYF
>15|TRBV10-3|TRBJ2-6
CAISERLSGANVLTF
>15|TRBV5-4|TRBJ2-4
CASSLSLQTSDIQYF
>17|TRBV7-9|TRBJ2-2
CASSSMGGDRNTGELFF
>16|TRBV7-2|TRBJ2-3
CASSRVGLRDTDTQYF
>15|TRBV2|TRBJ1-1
CASSVNRGPGTEAFF
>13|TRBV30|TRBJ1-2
CAWSVGQGSGYTF
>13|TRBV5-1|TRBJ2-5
CASSRDSVETQYF
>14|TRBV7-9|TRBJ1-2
CASSSQGNGYGYTF
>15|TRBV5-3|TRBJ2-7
CARSPRQLSSYEQYF
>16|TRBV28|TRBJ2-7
CASSLFGPLRFYEQYF
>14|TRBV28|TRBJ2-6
CASFSHAGANVLTF
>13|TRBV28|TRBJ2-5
CASSLDYQETQYF
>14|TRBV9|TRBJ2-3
CASSIRTGKDTQYF
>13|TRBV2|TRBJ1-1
CASSTRVDTEAFF
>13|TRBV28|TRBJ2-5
CATAGSGRETQYF
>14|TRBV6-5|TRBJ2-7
CASSHSPSSYEQYF
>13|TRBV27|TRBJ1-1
CASSLSVNTEAFF
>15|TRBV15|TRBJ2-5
CATSRDNTGGRSQYF
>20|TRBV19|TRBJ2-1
CASSIVPSGTTFFSYNEQFF
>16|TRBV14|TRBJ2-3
CASSPLAGGTTDTQYF
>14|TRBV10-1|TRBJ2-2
CASGKGTSTGELFF
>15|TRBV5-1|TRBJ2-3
CASSLRGSGTDTQYF
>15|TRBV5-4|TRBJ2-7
CASSLGRDRTYEQYF
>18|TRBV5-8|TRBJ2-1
CASSLATSGVPSYNEQFF
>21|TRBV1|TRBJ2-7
CTSSQDQWVPGLAGDGDEQYF
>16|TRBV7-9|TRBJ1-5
CASSSGQGYSNQPQHF
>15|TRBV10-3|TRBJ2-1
CATKRGGSSYNEQFF
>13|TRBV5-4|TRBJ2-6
CASRGQGANVLTF
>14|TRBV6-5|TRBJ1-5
CASSLGQYNQPQHF
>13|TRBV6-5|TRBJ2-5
CASSYSRSGAQYF
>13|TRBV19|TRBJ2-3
CASRGGKPDTQYF
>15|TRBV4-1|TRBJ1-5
CASSQPGQKDQPQHF
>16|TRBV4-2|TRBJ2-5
CASSQPKGQGIETQYF
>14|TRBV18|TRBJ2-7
CASSPQASSYEQYF
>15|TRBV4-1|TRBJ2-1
CASSQGTSGNNEQFF
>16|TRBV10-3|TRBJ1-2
CAISGVYGTETYGYTF
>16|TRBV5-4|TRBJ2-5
CASSLVTSGGQETQYF
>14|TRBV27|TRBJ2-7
CASSLASGKYEQYF
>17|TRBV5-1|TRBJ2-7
CASSLASGGQVSYEQYF
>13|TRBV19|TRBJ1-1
CATAQGAVTEAFF